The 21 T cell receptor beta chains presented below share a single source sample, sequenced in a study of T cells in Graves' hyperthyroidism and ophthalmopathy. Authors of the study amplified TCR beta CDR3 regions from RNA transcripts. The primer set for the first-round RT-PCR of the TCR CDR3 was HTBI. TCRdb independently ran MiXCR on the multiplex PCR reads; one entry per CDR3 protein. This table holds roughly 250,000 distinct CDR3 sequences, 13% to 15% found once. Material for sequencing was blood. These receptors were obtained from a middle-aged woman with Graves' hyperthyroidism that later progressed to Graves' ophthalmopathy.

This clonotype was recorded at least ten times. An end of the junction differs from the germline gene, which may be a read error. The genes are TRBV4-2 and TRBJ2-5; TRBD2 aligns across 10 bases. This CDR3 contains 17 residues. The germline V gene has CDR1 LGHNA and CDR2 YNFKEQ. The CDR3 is CASSQPRRTSGQEAQYF. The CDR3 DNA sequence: TGTGCCAGCAGCCAACCCCGCCGGACTAGCGGACAAGAGGCCCAGTACTTC.

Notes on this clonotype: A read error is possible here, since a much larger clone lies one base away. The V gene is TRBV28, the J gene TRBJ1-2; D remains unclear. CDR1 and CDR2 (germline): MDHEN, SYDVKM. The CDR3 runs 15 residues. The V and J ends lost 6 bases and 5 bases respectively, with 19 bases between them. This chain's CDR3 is CASSHPIWVQYGYTF. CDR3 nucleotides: TGTGCCAGCAGCCATCCCATTTGGGTACAGTATGGCTACACCTTC.

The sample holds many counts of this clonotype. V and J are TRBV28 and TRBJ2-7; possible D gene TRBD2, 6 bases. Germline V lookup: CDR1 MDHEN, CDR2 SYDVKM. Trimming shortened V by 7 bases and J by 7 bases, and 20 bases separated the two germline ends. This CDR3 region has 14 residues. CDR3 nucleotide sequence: TGTGCCAGCAAGGAGGGGACCCAGGGAGGAGAGCAGTACTTC. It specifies CASKEGTQGGEQYF. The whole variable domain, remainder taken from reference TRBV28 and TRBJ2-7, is DVKVTQSSRYLVKRTGEKVFLECVQDMDHENMFWYRQDPGLGLRLIYFSYDVKMKEKGDIPEGYSVSREKKERFSLILESASTNQTSMYLCASKEGTQGGEQYFGPGTRLTVT.

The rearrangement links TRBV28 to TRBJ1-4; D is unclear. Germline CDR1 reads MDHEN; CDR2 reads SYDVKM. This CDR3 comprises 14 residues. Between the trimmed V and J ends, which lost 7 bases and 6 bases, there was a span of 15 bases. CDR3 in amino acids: CASNHGEVHEKLFF. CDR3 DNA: TGTGCCAGCAATCATGGAGAGGTCCATGAAAAACTGTTTTTT.

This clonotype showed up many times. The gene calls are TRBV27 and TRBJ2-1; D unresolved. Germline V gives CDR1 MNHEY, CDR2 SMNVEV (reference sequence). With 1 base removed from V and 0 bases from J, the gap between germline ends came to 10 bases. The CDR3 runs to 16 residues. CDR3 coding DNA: TGTGCCAGCAGTTTATTTCCAACCAGCTCCTACAATGAGCAGTTCTTC. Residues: CASSLFPTSSYNEQFF.

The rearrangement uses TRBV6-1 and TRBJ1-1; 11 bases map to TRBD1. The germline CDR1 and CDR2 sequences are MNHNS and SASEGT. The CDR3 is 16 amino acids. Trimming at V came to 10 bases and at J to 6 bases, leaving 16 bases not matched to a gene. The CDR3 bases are TGTGCCACCAAGGACAGGGGGCTTCGTTTGGTCCCTGAAGCTTTCTTT. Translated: CATKDRGLRLVPEAFF.

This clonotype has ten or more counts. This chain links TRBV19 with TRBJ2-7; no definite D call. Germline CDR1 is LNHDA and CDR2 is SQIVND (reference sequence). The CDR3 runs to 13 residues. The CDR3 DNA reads TGTGCTAGTGGGGTGGGCTCGGACTACGAGCAGTACTTC. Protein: CASGVGSDYEQYF.

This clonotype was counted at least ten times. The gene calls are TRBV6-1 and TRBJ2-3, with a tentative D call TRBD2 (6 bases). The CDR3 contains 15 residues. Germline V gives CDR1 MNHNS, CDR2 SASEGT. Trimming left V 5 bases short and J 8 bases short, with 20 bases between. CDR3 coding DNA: TGTGCCAGCAGTCCCGGGACTGGTAATCGTGGTACGCAGTATTTT. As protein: CASSPGTGNRGTQYF.

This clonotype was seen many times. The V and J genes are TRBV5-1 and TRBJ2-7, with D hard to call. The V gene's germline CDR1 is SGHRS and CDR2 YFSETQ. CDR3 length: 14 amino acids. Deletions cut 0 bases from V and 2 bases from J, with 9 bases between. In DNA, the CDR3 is TGCGCCAGCAGCTTGGTTGCGCCAGCCTACGAGCAGTACTTC. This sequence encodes CASSLVAPAYEQYF.

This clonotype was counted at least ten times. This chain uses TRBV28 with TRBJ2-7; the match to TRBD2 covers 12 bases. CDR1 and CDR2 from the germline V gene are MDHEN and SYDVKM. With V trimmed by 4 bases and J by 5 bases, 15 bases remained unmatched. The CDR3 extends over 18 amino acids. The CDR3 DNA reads TGTGCCAGCAGTTCCGCCCGGTTGACTAGCGGGAGTTATAACGAGCAGTACTTC. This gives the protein CASSSARLTSGSYNEQYF.

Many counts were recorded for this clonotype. This CDR3 is CATTTLPYGYEQYF. The CDR3 nucleotides are TGCGCCACCACTACGCTACCCTACGGATACGAGCAGTACTTC. V gene TRBV10-2 combines with J gene TRBJ2-7; no clear D gene. Trimming left V 10 bases short and J 4 bases short, with 20 bases between. This CDR3 region has 14 residues. The germline V gene encodes CDR1 WSHSY and CDR2 SAAADI.

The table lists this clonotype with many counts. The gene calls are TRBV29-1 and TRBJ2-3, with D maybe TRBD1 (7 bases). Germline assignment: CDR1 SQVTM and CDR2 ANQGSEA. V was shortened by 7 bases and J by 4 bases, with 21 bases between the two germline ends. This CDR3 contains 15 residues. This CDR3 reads CSAITGEVLADTQYF. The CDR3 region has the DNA TGCAGCGCAATTACAGGGGAGGTATTGGCAGATACGCAGTATTTT.

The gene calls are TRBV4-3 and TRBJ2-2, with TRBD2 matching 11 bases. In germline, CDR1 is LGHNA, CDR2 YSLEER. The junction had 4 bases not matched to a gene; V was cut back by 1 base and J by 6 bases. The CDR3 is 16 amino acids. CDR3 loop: CASSQGLAGGAGELFF. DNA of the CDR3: TGCGCCAGCAGCCAAGGGCTAGCGGGAGGCGCCGGGGAGCTGTTTTTT.

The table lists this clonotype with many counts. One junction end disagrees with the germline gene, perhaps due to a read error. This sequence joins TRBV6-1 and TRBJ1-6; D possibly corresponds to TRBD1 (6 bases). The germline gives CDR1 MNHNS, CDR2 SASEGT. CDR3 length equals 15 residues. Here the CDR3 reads CASSYLDSGNSSLHF. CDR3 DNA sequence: TGTGCCAGCAGTTACTTGGACAGTGGGAATTCATCCCTCCACTTT.

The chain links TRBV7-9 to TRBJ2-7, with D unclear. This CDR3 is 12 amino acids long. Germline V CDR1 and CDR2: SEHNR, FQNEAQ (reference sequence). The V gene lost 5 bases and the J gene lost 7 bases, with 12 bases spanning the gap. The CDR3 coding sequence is TGTGCCAGCAGCCGAAGTTTGAGGGAGCAGTACTTC. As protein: CASSRSLREQYF.

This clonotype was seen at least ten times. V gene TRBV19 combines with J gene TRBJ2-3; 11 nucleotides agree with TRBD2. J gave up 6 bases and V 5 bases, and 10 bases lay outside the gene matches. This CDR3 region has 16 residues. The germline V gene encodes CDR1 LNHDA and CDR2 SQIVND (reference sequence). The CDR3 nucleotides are TGTGCCAGTAGTCCCCGTTTAGCGGGAGGGTCGGATACGCAGTATTTT. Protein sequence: CASSPRLAGGSDTQYF.

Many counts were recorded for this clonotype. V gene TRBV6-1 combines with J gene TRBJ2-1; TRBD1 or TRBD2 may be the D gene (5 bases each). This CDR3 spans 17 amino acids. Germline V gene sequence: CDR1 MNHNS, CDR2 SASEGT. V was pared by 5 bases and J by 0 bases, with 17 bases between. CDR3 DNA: TGTGCCAGCAGTTCGGGGCTCGCACTAAGCTCCTACAATGAGCAGTTCTTC. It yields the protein CASSSGLALSSYNEQFF.

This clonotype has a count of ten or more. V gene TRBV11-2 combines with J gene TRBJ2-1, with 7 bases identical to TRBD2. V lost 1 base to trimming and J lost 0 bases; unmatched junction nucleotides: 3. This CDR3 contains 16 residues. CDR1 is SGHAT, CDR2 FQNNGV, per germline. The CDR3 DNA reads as TGTGCCAGCAGCTTAGGGAGCGGGATCTCCTACAATGAGCAGTTCTTC. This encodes CASSLGSGISYNEQFF.

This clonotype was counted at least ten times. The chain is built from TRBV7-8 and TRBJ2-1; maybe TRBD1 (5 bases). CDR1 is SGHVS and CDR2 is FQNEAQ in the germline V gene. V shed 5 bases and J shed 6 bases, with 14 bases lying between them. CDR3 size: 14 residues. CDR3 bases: TGTGCCAGCAGCGCGACAGTCTGGGGCAATGAGCAGTTCTTC. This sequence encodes CASSATVWGNEQFF.

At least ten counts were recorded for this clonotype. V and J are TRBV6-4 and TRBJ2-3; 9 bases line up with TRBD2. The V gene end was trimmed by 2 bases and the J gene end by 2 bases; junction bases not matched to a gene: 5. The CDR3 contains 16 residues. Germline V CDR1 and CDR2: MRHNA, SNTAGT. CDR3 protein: CASSDKASGDTDTQYF. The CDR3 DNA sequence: TGTGCCAGCAGTGACAAGGCTAGCGGGGACACAGATACGCAGTATTTT.

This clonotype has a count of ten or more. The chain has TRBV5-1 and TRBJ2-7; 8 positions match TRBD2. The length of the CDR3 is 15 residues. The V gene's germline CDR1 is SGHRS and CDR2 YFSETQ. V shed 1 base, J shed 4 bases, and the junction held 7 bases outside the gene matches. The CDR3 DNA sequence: TGCGCCAGCAGCTTGCTTCAGCGGGAGACGTACGAGCAGTACTTC. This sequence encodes CASSLLQRETYEQYF.